This TCR beta chain emerged from a study of tumor-infiltrating lymphocytes in primary liver carcinoma. In this sample, this clonotype turned up many times. Its antigen is unknown. General study findings and limits: Tumor-blood pairs (like tumor-adjacent pairs) overlapped less than tumor region pairs did.

The investigators made TCR beta cDNA from around 540 ng total RNA, using a constant-region primer. Three-round nested multiplex PCR performed with slightly modified ARM-PCR produced the TCR beta libraries. TCRdb called the multiplex PCR reads again in MiXCR, with one record for every CDR3 protein. The profile covers fewer than 85,000 distinct CDR3 sequences, with about three quarters appearing a single time and 26% taken by the ten largest. Investigators took RNA and DNA out together from roughly 18-30 mg of unsorted bulk tissue. Surgical resection treated primary liver carcinoma in the patients. Sequenced input: tumor-adjacent normal liver tissue. The TCR originated in a man aged 40-49 years with primary liver carcinoma and hepatitis B virus infection.

CDR3 residues: CSFLWGHEQYF. CDR3 nucleotide sequence: TGCAGCTTCCTATGGGGGCACGAGCAGTACTTC. V gene TRBV29-1 combines with J gene TRBJ2-7; D perhaps matches TRBD1 (6 bases). This CDR3 spans 11 amino acids. Deletions cut 8 bases from V and 5 bases from J, with 13 bases between. Germline lookup yields CDR1 SQVTM and CDR2 ANQGSEA.